A selection of T cell receptor beta chains follows, all from one sample in a study of regulatory T cells in long-lasting Graves disease. TCRdb fed the multiplex PCR reads into MiXCR, producing one record per CDR3 protein. The sample consists of roughly 350,000 distinct CDR3 sequences, around 17% of them appearing once. These data were also reused for a study on T cells in Graves' hyperthyroidism and ophthalmopathy.

The material sequenced was peripheral blood mononuclear cells (PBMCs), taken at new diagnosis, from a patient treated with antithyroid drugs. The receptors here all came from a man in his forties or fifties with Graves disease. Both conserved end residues are trimmed from each CDR3.

J,V,CDR3
TRBJ1-6,TRBV7-2,ASSLVSGNSPLH
TRBJ1-4,TRBV15,ATRRRTTNEKLF
TRBJ2-2,TRBV7-9,ASSFGTSTGELF
TRBJ2-1,TRBV20-1,SAARAGNYNEQF
TRBJ2-3,TRBV6-2/TRBV6-3,ASSPGLASDTQY
TRBJ2-5,TRBV28,ASSRPDGQETQY
TRBJ1-2,TRBV6-1,ASSVRTGGDGYT
TRBJ2-5,TRBV24-1,ATSGSAPQETQY
TRBJ2-3,TRBV19,ASSITTALSTDTQY
TRBJ2-2,TRBV30,AWRGGGWAAPTPGELF
TRBJ1-2,TRBV28,ASSLTTNYGYT
TRBJ2-5,TRBV12-3/TRBV12-4,ASSGRRPAETQY
TRBJ2-5,TRBV11-2,ASSRPTVETQY
TRBJ1-4,TRBV5-5,ASSFSGTDCEKLF
TRBJ2-7,TRBV20-1,SAEGQGALEQY
TRBJ1-3,TRBV6-1,ASSRIGGGSGNTIY
TRBJ2-7,TRBV6-1,ASSAAGTGNEQY
TRBJ1-4,TRBV20-1,SASRRDPRFEKLF
TRBJ1-1,TRBV20-1,RGVRIRNTEAF
TRBJ2-1,TRBV6-9,ASSLSRDAYNEQF
TRBJ1-3,TRBV20-1,SARGHDFSGNTIY
TRBJ1-2,TRBV2,ASRASVDYGYT
TRBJ2-3,TRBV7-3,ASRPTSGGDADTQY
TRBJ1-2,TRBV12-3/TRBV12-4,ASSSGGALGYGYT
TRBJ1-5,TRBV28,ASSLAERRHQPQH
TRBJ2-7,TRBV6-2/TRBV6-3,ASSDRFSYEQY
TRBJ1-1,TRBV18,ASSPRTGVNSEAF
TRBJ2-1,TRBV5-1,ASRTSGIYNEQF
TRBJ1-3,TRBV28,ASSFHPGTASGNTIN
TRBJ1-1,TRBV2,ASSVASGLTEAF
TRBJ2-3,TRBV11-2,ASSLGWSVY
TRBJ2-1,TRBV29-1,SVATQGSDEQF
TRBJ2-5,TRBV4-2,ASSQEGTQY
TRBJ1-2,TRBV20-1,SASSESVGAYGYT
TRBJ1-1,TRBV20-1,SASPGNTEAF
TRBJ1-5,TRBV24-1,ATSHQRGGAFSNQPQH
TRBJ1-1,TRBV9,ASKGTGRTEAF
TRBJ2-5,TRBV2,ASRGRLAVQETQY
TRBJ2-2,TRBV20-1,SARRTSGGTNTGELF
TRBJ2-7,TRBV5-6,ASSLIWDSKTYEQY
NA,TRBV12-3/TRBV12-4,ASTLGGGNYNEQF
TRBJ2-3,TRBV28,ASSFVRGSDTQY
TRBJ1-5,TRBV6-2/TRBV6-3,ASTSDVSNQPQH
TRBJ2-1,TRBV19,ASSILLGMSEQF
TRBJ2-2,TRBV7-6,ASSLFPGNTGELF
TRBJ1-1,TRBV7-3,ASSLRRETEAF
TRBJ2-7,TRBV18,ASSPLRSGPEQY
TRBJ2-1,TRBV9,ASSVGTGIVSNEQF
TRBJ2-3,TRBV12-3/TRBV12-4,ASSPGTSGRSTDTQY
TRBJ2-2,TRBV7-2,ASSSTGSITGELF
TRBJ1-6,TRBV7-9,ASSQAGNSPHH
TRBJ2-7,TRBV24-1,ATSDSQPGKYEQY
TRBJ1-5,TRBV18,ASSPSGPGGNQPQH
TRBJ2-6,TRBV12-3/TRBV12-4,ASSVPGANVLT